This T cell receptor (beta chain) stems from a study of identical twins. Whole-study results and caveats: Beta clonotypes that were abundant in cord blood contained fewer insertions, a pattern absent from memory repertoires.

Germline V lookup: CDR1 SGHRS, CDR2 YFSETQ. The CDR3 contains 15 residues. V dropped 0 bases and J dropped 0 bases, with 9 bases sitting between them. This clonotype was recorded a few times. The antigen is unknown. TCRdb re-called the 5' RACE reads through MiXCR, storing one row per CDR3 protein. The table lists more than 650,000 distinct CDR3 sequences, around 6% of them singletons. This chain links TRBV5-1 with TRBJ2-5; the D is unclear. The clonotype originates from a man between 18 and 29 years old in good health. The sample was naive T cells sorted from blood. This CDR3 is CASSLEQAYQETQYF. The CDR3 nucleotides are TGCGCCAGCAGCTTGGAGCAGGCTTACCAAGAGACCCAGTACTTC.